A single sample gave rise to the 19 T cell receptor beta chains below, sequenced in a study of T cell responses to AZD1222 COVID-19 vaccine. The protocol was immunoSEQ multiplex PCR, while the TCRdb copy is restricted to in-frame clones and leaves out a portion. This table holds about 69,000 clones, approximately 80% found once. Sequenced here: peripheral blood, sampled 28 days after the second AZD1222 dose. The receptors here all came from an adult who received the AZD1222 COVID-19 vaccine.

The CDR3 sequence is CASSQPLETQYF. In nucleotides, the CDR3 is TGTGCCAGCAGCCAACCCCTAGAGACCCAGTACTTC. This rearrangement joins TRBV3-1 (or the pseudogene TRBV3-2) to TRBJ2-5; no clear D. The germline CDR1 and CDR2 sequences are LGHDT and YNNKEL (reference sequence). Deletions cut 2 bases from V and 4 bases from J, with 5 bases between. This CDR3 has 12 residues.

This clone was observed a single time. The CDR3 region is CAISESGAVAGELFF. The CDR3 nucleotides read TGTGCCATCAGTGAGTCAGGGGCGGTGGCCGGGGAGCTGTTTTTT. The V call is TRBV10-3, the J call TRBJ2-2; D perhaps matches TRBD1 (5 bases). The CDR3 covers 15 residues. The V and J ends lost 0 bases and 6 bases respectively, with 11 bases between them. Germline V gene sequence: CDR1 ENHRY, CDR2 SYGVKD.

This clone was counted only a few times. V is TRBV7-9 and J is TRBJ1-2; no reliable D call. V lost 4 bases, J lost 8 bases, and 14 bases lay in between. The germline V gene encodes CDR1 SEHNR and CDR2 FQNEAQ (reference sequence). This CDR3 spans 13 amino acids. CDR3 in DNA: TGTGCCAGCAGCTATGGGCCAACTGTCGGCTACACCTTC. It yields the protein CASSYGPTVGYTF.

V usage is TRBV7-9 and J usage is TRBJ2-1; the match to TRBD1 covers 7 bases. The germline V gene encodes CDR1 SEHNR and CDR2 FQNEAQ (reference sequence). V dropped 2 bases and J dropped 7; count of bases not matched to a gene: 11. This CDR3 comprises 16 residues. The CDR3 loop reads CASSLLLGQGENEQFF. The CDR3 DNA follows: TGTGCCAGCAGCTTACTCTTAGGGCAGGGGGAAAATGAGCAGTTCTTC. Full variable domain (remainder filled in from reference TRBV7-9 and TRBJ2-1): DTGVSQNPRHKITKRGQNVTFRCDPISEHNRLYWYRQTLGQGPEFLTYFQNEAQLEKSRLLSDRFSAERPKGSFSTLEIQRTEQGDSAMYLCASSLLLGQGENEQFFGPGTRLTVL.

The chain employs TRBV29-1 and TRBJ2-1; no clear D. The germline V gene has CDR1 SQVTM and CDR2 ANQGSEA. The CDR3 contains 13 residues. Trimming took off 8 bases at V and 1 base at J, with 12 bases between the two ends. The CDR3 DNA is TGCAGCCCCGTCCGGGTTTCCTACAATGAGCAGTTCTTC. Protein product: CSPVRVSYNEQFF.

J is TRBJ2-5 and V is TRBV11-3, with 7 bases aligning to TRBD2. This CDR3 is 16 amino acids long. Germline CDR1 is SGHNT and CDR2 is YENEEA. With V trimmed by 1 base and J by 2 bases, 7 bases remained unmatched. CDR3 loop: CASSLVYSGGQETQYF. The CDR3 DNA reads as TGTGCCAGCAGCTTAGTCTATTCGGGGGGACAAGAGACCCAGTACTTC.

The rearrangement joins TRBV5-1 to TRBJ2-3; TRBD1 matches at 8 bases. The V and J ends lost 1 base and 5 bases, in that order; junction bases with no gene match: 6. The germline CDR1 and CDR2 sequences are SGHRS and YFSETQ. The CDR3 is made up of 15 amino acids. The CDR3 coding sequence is TGCGCCAGCAGCTTGCGGTCAGGGGGCGAAGATACGCAGTATTTT. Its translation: CASSLRSGGEDTQYF.

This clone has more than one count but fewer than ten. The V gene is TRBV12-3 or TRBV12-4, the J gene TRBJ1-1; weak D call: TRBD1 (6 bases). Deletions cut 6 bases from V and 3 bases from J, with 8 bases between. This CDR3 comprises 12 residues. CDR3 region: CASRTGYTEAFF. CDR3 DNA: TGTGCCAGCAGAACAGGGTACACTGAAGCTTTCTTT.

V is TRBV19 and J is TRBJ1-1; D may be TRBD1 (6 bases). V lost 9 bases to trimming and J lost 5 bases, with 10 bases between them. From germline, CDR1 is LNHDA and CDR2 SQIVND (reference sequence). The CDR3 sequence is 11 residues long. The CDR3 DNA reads TGTGCCAGCTACAGGGATACTGAAGCTTTCTTT. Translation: CASYRDTEAFF. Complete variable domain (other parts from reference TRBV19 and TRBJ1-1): DGGITQSPKYLFRKEGQNVTLSCEQNLNHDAMYWYRQDPGQGLRLIYYSQIVNDFQKGDIAEGYSVSREKKESFPLTVTSAQKNPTAFYLCASYRDTEAFFGQGTRLTVV.

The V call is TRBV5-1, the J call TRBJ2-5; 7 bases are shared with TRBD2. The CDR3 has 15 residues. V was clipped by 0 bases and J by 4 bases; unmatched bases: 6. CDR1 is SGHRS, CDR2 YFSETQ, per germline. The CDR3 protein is CASSLDGGRRETQYF. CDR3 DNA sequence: TGCGCCAGCAGCTTGGACGGGGGGAGGAGAGAGACCCAGTACTTC.

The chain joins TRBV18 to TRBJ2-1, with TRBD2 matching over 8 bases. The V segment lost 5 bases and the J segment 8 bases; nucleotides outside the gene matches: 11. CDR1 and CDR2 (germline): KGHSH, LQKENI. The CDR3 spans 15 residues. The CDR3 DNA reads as TGTGCCAGCTCAATACGGACTAGCTCAACGGATGAGCAGTTCTTC. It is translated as CASSIRTSSTDEQFF.

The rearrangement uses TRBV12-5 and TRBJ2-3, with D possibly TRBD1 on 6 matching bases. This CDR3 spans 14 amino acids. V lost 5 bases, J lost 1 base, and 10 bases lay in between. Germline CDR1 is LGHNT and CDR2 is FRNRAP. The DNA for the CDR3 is TGTGCTAGTGGTCCTAGACAGGGCACAGATACGCAGTATTTT. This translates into CASGPRQGTDTQYF.

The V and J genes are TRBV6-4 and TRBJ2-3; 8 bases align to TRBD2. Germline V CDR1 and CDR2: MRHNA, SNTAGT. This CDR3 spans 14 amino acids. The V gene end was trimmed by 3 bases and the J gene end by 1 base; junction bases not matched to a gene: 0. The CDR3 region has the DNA TGTGCCAGCAGTGAAGCGGGGGGCACAGATACGCAGTATTTT. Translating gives CASSEAGGTDTQYF.

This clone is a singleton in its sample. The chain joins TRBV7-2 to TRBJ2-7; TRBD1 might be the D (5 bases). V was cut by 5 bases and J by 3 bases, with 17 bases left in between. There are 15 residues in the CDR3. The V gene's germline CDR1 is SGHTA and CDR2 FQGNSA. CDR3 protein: CASSLGAETYYEQYF. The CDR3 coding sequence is TGTGCCAGCAGCCTAGGGGCGGAAACTTACTACGAGCAGTACTTC.

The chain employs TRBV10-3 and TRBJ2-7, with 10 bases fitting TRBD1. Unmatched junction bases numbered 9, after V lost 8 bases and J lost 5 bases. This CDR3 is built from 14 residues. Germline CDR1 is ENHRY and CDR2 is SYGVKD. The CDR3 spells CAIGRQGASNEQYF. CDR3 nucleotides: TGTGCCATCGGGAGACAGGGGGCTTCTAACGAGCAGTACTTC.

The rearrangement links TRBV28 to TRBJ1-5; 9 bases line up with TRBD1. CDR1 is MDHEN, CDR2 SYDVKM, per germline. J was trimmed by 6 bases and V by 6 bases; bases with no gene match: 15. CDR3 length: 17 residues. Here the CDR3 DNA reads TGTGCCAGCAGACCCTCATCCGGGACAGGGCTTCGTCAGCCCCAGCATTTT. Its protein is CASRPSSGTGLRQPQHF.

As DNA, the CDR3 is TGTGCCAGCACCACCCGGGGGGGACCAGATACGCAGTATTTT. Translation: CASTTRGGPDTQYF. This chain joins TRBV7-2 and TRBJ2-3; TRBD2 agrees at 8 bases. The CDR3 runs to 14 residues. V gave up 7 bases and J gave up 4 bases; unmatched junction bases: 7. Germline V CDR1 and CDR2: SGHTA, FQGNSA.

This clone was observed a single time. The CDR3 reads CASRFNREGNQPQHF. CDR3 nucleotide sequence: TGTGCCAGCAGATTTAACAGGGAAGGCAATCAGCCCCAGCATTTT. V and J are TRBV2 and TRBJ1-5, with a tentative D call TRBD1 (6 bases). The CDR3 is 15 amino acids. Trimming removed 6 bases at V and 2 bases at J, with 14 bases between. Germline CDR1 is SNHLY and CDR2 is FYNNEI.

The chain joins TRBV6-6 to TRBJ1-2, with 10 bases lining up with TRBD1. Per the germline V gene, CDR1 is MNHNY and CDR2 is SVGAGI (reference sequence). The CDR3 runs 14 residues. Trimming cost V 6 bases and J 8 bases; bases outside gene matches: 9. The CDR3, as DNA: TGTGCCAGCAGCAATTCTGGACAGGGGGTCGGCTACACCTTC. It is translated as CASSNSGQGVGYTF.